The 17 T cell receptor beta chains reported below all come from one sample, sequenced in a study of T cell changes during pregnancy in multiple sclerosis. Repertoires were generated with immunoSEQ multiplex PCR, while TCRdb's copy carries only in-frame clones and drops some. The sample contains approximately 90,000 clones, around 92% of which appear only once. Material: peripheral blood, obtained after pregnancy. These receptors were collected from a female donor with multiple sclerosis, enrolled in a pregnancy study.

This clone was found once. The chain joins TRBV5-1 to TRBJ2-1, with 10 bases identical to TRBD1. Trimming removed 5 bases from V and 3 bases from J; junction bases left unmatched: 5. Germline V lookup: CDR1 SGHRS, CDR2 YFSETQ. The CDR3 sequence is 15 residues long. The CDR3 DNA reads as TGCGCCAGCAGAACCGGGACAGGGGACTACAATGAGCAGTTCTTC. Its translation: CASRTGTGDYNEQFF.

This chain connects TRBV7-8 to TRBJ1-3; D not resolved. Trimming pared 4 bases from V and 5 bases from J, leaving 24 bases between. The V gene's germline CDR1 is SGHVS and CDR2 FQNEAQ. This CDR3 has 18 residues. In nucleotides, the CDR3 is TGTGCCAGCAGCTGGGGAGTTCTAAAGGGTCCCAGGAGAAACACCATATATTTT. Translated, it gives CASSWGVLKGPRRNTIYF. The full variable domain, rest sourced from reference TRBV7-8 and TRBJ1-3, is GAGVSQSPRYKVAKRGQDVALRCDPISGHVSLFWYQQALGQGPEFLTYFQNEAQLDKSGLPSDRFFAERPEGSVSTLKIQRTQQEDSAVYLCASSWGVLKGPRRNTIYFGEGSWLTVV.

The chain uses TRBV6-6 and TRBJ2-7; 10 nucleotides agree with TRBD1. This CDR3 has 15 residues. The germline V gene has CDR1 MNHNY and CDR2 SVGAGI (reference sequence). J lost 3 bases, V lost 6 bases, and 8 bases had no gene match. This CDR3 reads CASSWDRGRDYEQYF. The CDR3 DNA is TGTGCCAGCAGCTGGGACAGGGGTAGGGACTACGAGCAGTACTTC.

The table lists this clone with a few counts. At one end, the junction sequence differs from germline, possibly due to a read error. The chain combines TRBV20-1 with TRBJ1-1; tentative D call: TRBD1 (5 bases). CDR1 is DFQATT, CDR2 SNEGSKA, per germline (reference sequence). This CDR3 has 10 amino acids. CDR3 residues: CSARRDCIIF. The CDR3 nucleotides are TGCAGTGCTAGAAGGGACTGCATCATCTTT.

The chain links TRBV6-6 to TRBJ2-5; D perhaps matches TRBD2 (6 bases). Germline CDR1 MNHNY, CDR2 SVGAGI (reference sequence). Trimming took 8 bases from V and 1 from J, leaving 17 bases between them. The CDR3 loop spans 15 amino acids. The CDR3 region has the DNA TGTGCCAGCGCCATCGCGGCGGGAATCCAAGAGACCCAGTACTTC. Amino acid sequence: CASAIAAGIQETQYF.

The genes are TRBV28 and TRBJ2-6; D gene ambiguous. The CDR3 spans 17 residues. CDR1 is MDHEN and CDR2 is SYDVKM in the germline V gene. Trimming cost V 6 bases and J 2 bases, with 17 bases left between them. The CDR3 DNA reads TGTGCCAGCAGCTCAAAAGGTCTCCGGGCTGGGGCCAACGTCCTGACTTTC. Its translation: CASSSKGLRAGANVLTF.

About this clone: This CDR3 is also generated by other DNA sequences in the sample. This chain connects TRBV18 to TRBJ1-5; tentative D call: TRBD1 (6 bases). V was trimmed by 2 bases and J by 4 bases, leaving 6 bases between them. The CDR3 totals 13 residues. Germline values: CDR1 KGHSH, CDR2 LQKENI. CDR3 sequence (DNA): TGTGCCAGCTCACCAGACAGGAATCAGCCCCAGCATTTT. Protein: CASSPDRNQPQHF.

The count of this clone is one. The V gene is TRBV10-3, the J gene TRBJ1-5; no clear D gene. With 4 bases removed from V and 8 bases from J, the gap between germline ends came to 12 bases. CDR1 and CDR2 from the germline V gene are ENHRY and SYGVKD. CDR3 length: 13 residues. CDR3 sequence: CAISVGEIEPQHF. As DNA, the CDR3 is TGTGCCATCAGTGTCGGGGAGATAGAGCCCCAGCATTTT.

The V and J genes are TRBV9 and TRBJ2-5, with 10 nucleotides matching TRBD2. Germline assignment: CDR1 SGDLS and CDR2 YYNGEE. This CDR3 has 15 residues. V dropped 4 bases and J dropped 5; count of bases not matched to a gene: 8. CDR3 protein: CASSFQAGGLETQYF. DNA of the CDR3: TGTGCCAGCAGCTTCCAAGCGGGGGGGCTTGAGACCCAGTACTTC.

The rearrangement joins TRBV30 to TRBJ1-2; no clear D gene. Germline values: CDR1 GTSNPN, CDR2 SVGIG (reference sequence). V was cut by 3 bases and J by 5 bases, with 16 bases left in between. This CDR3 has 14 residues. Written as DNA, the CDR3 is TGTGCCTGGAGCCCCGACACTTTTCCGTATGGCTACACCTTC. Its translation is CAWSPDTFPYGYTF.

This rearrangement joins TRBV29-1 to TRBJ1-5, with D possibly TRBD1 on 5 matching bases. Looked up from germline, CDR1 is SQVTM and CDR2 is ANQGSEA. V shed 7 bases and J shed 2 bases, with 12 bases lying between them. This CDR3 contains 13 residues. The CDR3 reads CSGWPGGNQPQHF. The CDR3 coding sequence is TGCAGCGGATGGCCGGGGGGCAATCAGCCCCAGCATTTT.

V usage is TRBV5-1 and J usage is TRBJ2-5; weak D call: TRBD2 (6 bases). Trimming cost V 0 bases and J 6 bases, with 15 bases left between them. Germline assignment: CDR1 SGHRS and CDR2 YFSETQ. This CDR3 is 15 amino acids long. CDR3 residues: CASSLESGAGKTQYF. CDR3 nucleotide sequence: TGCGCCAGCAGCTTGGAATCGGGAGCTGGAAAGACCCAGTACTTC.

The rearrangement uses TRBV7-6 and TRBJ2-2; D uncertain. V lost 0 bases and J lost 0, with 11 bases in between. This CDR3 is 17 amino acids long. CDR1 and CDR2 (germline): SGHVS, FNYEAQ. Here the CDR3 reads CASSLALTDPNTGELFF. The CDR3 bases are TGTGCCAGCAGCTTAGCCCTAACAGACCCGAACACCGGGGAGCTGTTTTTT.

V gene TRBV6-1 combines with J gene TRBJ2-2; 10 nucleotides match TRBD2. The CDR3 has 16 amino acids. The V gene's germline CDR1 is MNHNS and CDR2 SASEGT. The trim removed 2 bases at V and 6 bases at J, leaving 6 bases unmatched. As DNA, the CDR3 is TGTGCCAGCAGTGAAATGAGCGGGGGGGCCCCCGGGGAGCTGTTTTTT. Translation gives CASSEMSGGAPGELFF.

V gene TRBV6-1 combines with J gene TRBJ1-4, with D possibly being TRBD1 (6 bases). The germline gives CDR1 MNHNS, CDR2 SASEGT. Between the trimmed V and J ends, which lost 4 bases and 7 bases, there was a span of 10 bases. There are 13 residues in the CDR3. CDR3: CASSAGGGEKLFF. Here the CDR3 DNA reads TGTGCCAGCAGTGCGGGGGGCGGTGAAAAACTGTTTTTT.

The rearrangement uses TRBV27 and TRBJ1-1; the D gene is possibly TRBD1 (6 bases). Deletions cut 3 bases from V and 4 bases from J, with 15 bases between. This CDR3 contains 15 residues. CDR1 MNHEY and CDR2 SMNVEV come from the germline V gene (reference sequence). Here the CDR3 reads CASSFRPGVFTEAFF. CDR3 coding DNA: TGTGCCAGCAGTTTCCGCCCAGGGGTCTTCACTGAAGCTTTCTTT.

The chain couples TRBV6-1 to TRBJ2-5; 7 nucleotides match TRBD1. CDR1 is MNHNS, CDR2 SASEGT, per germline. Trimming at V came to 6 bases and at J to 1 base, leaving 2 bases not matched to a gene. This CDR3 region has 13 residues. CDR3 protein: CASRGQFQETQYF. The CDR3, as DNA: TGTGCCAGCAGGGGACAGTTCCAAGAGACCCAGTACTTC.